This T cell receptor beta chain was obtained from a study of response to subunit inactivated influenza vaccine. Germline V gene data show CDR1 as SGHVS and CDR2 as FQNEAQ. V was pared by 1 base and J by 4 bases, with 13 bases between. CDR3 size: 15 residues. One entry per CDR3 protein, called by TCRdb with MiXCR from the RT-PCR reads. This repertoire shows roughly 700,000 distinct CDR3 sequences, 14% found once; its top ten account for less than 7%. This clonotype has a handful of counts. Sequenced here: PBMCs from blood, sampled less than 15 days before vaccination. The sequence derives from a man over 45 who received an inactivated influenza vaccine. J is TRBJ1-1 and V is TRBV7-8; the D gene is possibly TRBD1 (5 bases). The CDR3: CASSLVGGRSTEAFF. The CDR3 nucleotides read TGTGCCAGCAGCTTAGTTGGGGGGAGAAGCACTGAAGCTTTCTTT.